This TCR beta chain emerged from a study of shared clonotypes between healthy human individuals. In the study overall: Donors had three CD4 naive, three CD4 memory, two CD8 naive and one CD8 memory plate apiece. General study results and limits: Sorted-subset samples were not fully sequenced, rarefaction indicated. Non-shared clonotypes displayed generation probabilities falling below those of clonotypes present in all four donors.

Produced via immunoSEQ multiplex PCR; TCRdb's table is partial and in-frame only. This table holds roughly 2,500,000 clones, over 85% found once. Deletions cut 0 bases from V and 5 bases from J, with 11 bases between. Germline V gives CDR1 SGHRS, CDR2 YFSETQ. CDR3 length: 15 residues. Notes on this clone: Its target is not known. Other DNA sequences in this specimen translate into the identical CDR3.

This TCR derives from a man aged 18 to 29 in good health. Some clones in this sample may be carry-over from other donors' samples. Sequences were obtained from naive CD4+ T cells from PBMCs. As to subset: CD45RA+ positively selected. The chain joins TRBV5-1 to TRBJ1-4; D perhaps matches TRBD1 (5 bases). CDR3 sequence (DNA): TGCGCCAGCAGCTTGGAGGGACGCCGGAATGAAAAACTGTTTTTT. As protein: CASSLEGRRNEKLFF.